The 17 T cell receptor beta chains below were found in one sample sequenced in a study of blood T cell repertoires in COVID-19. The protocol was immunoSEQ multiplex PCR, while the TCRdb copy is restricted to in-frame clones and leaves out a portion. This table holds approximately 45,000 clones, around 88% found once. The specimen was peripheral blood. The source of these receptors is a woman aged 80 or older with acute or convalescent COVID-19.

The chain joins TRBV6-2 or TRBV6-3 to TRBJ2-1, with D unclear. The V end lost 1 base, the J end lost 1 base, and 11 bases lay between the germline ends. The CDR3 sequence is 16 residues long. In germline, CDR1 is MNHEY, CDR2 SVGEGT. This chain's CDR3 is CASSYYPDLSYNEQFF. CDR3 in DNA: TGTGCCAGCAGTTACTATCCAGATCTGTCCTACAATGAGCAGTTCTTC.

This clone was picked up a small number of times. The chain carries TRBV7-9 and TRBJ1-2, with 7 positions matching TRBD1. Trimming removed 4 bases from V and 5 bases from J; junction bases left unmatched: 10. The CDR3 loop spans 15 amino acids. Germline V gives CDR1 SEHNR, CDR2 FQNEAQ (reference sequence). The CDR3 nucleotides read TGTGCCAGCAGCTACATTAGGGACAGATCATATGGCTACACCTTC. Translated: CASSYIRDRSYGYTF.

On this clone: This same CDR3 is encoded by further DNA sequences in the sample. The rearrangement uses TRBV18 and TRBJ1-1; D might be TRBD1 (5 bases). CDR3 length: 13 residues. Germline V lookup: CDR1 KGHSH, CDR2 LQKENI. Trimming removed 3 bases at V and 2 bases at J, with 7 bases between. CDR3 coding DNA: TGTGCCAGCTCACCGCAGGGAAACACTGAAGCTTTCTTT. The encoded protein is CASSPQGNTEAFF.

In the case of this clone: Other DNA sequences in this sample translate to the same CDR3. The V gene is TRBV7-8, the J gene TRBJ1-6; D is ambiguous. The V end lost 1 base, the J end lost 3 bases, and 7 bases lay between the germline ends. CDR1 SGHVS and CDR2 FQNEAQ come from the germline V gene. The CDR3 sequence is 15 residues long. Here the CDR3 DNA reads TGTGCCAGCAGCTTAGTGGGCAGCTATAATTCACCCCTCCACTTT. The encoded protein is CASSLVGSYNSPLHF.

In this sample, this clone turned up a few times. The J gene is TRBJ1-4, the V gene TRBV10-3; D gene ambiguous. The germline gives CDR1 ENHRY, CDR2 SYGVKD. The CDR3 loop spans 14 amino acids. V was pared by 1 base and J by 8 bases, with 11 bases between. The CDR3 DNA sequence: TGTGCCATCAGTGAGTTCCTGGGAGGCGAAAAACTGTTTTTT. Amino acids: CAISEFLGGEKLFF.

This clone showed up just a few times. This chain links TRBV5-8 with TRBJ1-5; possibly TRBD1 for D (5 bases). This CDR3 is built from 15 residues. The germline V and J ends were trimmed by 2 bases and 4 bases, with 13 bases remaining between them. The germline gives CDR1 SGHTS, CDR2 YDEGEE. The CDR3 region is CASSLGAVLNQPQHF. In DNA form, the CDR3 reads TGTGCCAGCAGCTTAGGGGCGGTCCTTAATCAGCCCCAGCATTTT.

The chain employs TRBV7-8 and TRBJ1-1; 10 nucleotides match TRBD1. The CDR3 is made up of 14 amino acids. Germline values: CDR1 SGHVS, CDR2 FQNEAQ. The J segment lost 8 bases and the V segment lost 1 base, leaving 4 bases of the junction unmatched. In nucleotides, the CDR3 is TGTGCCAGCAGCTTAGGGACAGGGGGAAGGGAAGCTTTCTTT. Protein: CASSLGTGGREAFF.

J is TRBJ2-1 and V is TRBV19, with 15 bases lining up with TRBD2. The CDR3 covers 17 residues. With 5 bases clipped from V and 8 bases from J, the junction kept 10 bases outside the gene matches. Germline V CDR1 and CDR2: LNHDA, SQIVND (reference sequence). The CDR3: CASSPSRTSGGAYEQFF. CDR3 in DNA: TGTGCCAGTAGTCCTAGCCGGACTAGCGGGGGGGCATATGAGCAGTTCTTC.

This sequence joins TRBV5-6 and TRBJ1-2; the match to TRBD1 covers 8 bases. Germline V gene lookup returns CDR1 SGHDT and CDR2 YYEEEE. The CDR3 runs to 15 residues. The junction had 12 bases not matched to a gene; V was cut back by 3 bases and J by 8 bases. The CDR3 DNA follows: TGTGCCAGCAGCTACGACTCAGGGGGCGGGTCGGGCTACACCTTC. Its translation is CASSYDSGGGSGYTF.

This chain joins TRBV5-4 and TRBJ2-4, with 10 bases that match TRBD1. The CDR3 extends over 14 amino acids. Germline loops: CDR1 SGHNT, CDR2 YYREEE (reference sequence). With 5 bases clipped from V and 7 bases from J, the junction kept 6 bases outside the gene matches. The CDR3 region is CASSSRTGGNIQYF. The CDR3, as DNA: TGTGCCAGCAGTTCGAGGACAGGGGGTAACATTCAGTACTTC. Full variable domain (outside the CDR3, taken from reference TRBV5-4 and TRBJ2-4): ETGVTQSPTHLIKTRGQQVTLRCSSQSGHNTVSWYQQALGQGPQFIFQYYREEENGRGNFPPRFSGLQFPNYSSELNVNALELDDSALYLCASSSRTGGNIQYFGAGTRLSVL.

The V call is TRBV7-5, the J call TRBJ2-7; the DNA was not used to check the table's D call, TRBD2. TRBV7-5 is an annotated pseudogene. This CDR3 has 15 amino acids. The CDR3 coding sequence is TGTGCCAGAAGGAGTTCGGGGGACCGCGGCTACGAGCAGTACTTC. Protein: CARRSSGDRGYEQYF.

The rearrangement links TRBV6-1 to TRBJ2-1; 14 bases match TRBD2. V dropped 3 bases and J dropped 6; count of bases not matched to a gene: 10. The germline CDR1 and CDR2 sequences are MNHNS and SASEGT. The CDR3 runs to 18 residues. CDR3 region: CASSDPFGLAGGGNEQFF. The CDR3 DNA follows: TGTGCCAGCAGTGACCCCTTCGGACTAGCGGGGGGAGGCAATGAGCAGTTCTTC.

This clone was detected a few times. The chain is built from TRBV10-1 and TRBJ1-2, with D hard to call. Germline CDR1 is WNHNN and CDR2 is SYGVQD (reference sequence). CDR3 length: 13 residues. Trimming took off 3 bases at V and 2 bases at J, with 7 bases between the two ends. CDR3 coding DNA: TGCGCCAGCAGTGACCAGACAAACTATGGCTACACCTTC. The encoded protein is CASSDQTNYGYTF.

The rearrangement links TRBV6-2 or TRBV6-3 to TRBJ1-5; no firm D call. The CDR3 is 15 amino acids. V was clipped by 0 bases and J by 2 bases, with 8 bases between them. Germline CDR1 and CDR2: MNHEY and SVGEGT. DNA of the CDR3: TGTGCCAGCAGTTACTCCCGGGGTCGCAATCAGCCCCAGCATTTT. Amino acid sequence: CASSYSRGRNQPQHF.

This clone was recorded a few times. Written as DNA, the CDR3 is TGTGCCAGCAGGGGACAGATGAACACTGAAGCTTTCTTT. Residues: CASRGQMNTEAFF. The chain links TRBV5-4 to TRBJ1-1; TRBD1 matches 7 bases. The CDR3 loop spans 13 amino acids. V was pared by 5 bases and J by 0 bases, with 1 base of the junction left unmatched. Germline V gene lookup returns CDR1 SGHNT and CDR2 YYREEE (reference sequence).

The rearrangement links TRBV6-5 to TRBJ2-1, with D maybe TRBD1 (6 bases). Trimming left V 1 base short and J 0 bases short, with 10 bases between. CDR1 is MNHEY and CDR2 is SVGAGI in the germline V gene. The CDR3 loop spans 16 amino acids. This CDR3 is CASSYLQGSSYNEQFF. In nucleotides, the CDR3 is TGTGCCAGCAGTTACTTACAGGGAAGCTCCTACAATGAGCAGTTCTTC.

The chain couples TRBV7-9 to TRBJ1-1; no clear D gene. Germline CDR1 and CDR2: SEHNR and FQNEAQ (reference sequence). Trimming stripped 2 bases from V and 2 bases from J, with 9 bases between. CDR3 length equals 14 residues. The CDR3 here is CASSLFQINTEAFF. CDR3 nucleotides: TGTGCCAGCAGCTTATTTCAGATTAACACTGAAGCTTTCTTT.